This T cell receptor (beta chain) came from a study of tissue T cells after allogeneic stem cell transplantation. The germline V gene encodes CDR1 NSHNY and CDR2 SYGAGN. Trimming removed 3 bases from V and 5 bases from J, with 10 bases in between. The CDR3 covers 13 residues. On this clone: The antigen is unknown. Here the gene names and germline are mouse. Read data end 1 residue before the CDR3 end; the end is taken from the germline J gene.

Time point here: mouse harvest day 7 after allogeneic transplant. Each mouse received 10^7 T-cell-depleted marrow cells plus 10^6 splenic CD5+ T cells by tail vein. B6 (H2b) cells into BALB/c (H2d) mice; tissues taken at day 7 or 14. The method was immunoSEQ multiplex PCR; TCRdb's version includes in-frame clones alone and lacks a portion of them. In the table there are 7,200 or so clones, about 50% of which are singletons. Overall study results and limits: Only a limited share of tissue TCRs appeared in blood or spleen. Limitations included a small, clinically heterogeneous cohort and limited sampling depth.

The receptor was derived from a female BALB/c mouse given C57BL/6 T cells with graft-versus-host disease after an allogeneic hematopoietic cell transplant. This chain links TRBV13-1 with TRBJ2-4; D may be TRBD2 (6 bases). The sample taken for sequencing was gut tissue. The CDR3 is CASSAGLINTLYF. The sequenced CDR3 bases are TGTGCCAGCAGTGCGGGACTTATAAACACCTTGTAC.